This T cell receptor beta chain was recorded in a study of response to subunit inactivated influenza vaccine. Study-wide results and caveats: The authors suggested that every seasonal influenza vaccination recruits few new T cells.

TCRdb reprocessed the RT-PCR reads with MiXCR, giving one entry per CDR3 protein. There are about 520,000 distinct CDR3 sequences in the sample; over 25% occur only once, and around 1.8% lies in the top ten. Many counts were recorded for this clonotype. What it binds is not known. The material sequenced was CD4+ T cells sorted from PBMCs, taken about 5 days after vaccination. The sequence was collected from a man in his fifties who received an inactivated influenza vaccine.

The CDR3 loop reads CASSLSGGLIQTQYF. The CDR3 DNA sequence: TGCGCCAGCAGCTTGTCAGGGGGCCTTATACAGACCCAGTACTTC. The J gene is TRBJ2-5, the V gene TRBV5-1; 8 bases are shared with TRBD1. The junction had 8 bases not matched to a gene; V was cut back by 1 base and J by 6 bases. CDR3 length equals 15 residues. In germline, CDR1 is SGHRS, CDR2 YFSETQ.